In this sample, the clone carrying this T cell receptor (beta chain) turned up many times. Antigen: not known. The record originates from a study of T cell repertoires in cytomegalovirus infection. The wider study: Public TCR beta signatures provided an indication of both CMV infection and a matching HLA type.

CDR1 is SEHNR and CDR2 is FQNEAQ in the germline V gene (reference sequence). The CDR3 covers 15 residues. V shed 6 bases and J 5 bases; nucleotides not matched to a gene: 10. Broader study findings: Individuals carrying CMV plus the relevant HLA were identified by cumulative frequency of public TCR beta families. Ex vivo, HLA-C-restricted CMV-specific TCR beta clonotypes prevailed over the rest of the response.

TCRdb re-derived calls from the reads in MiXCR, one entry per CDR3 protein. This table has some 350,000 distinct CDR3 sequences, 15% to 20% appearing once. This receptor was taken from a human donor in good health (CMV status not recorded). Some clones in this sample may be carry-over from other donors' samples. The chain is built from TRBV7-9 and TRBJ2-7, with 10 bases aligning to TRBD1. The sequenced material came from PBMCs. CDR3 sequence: CASSTGQGILHEQYF. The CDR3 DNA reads TGTGCCAGCAGTACGGGACAGGGGATACTCCACGAGCAGTACTTC.